The T cell receptor beta chain described here comes from a study of blood T cells in healthy people across ages (dated by TCRdb to the mid-2010s). With respect to the entire study: In model experiments, roughly one uniquely barcoded TCR beta cDNA molecule per two T cells was captured by template switching. Age-related changes in TCR beta repertoire diversity were measured in the study by deep sequencing normalized with unique cDNA molecular identifiers. The donors were split into four age groups: young (average 16 years), middle-aged (39), aged (more than 55) and long-lived (approximately 89). To avoid experimental bias, donors of different ages were randomly spread across the sequencing lanes. Two additional independent replicas of 1 million unique cDNA reads from the same blood draw were analyzed for two donors (one aged 18 to 30 and one aged 80 or older). Points the paper makes about the study in general: Observed TCR beta diversity correlated strongly with the percentage of naive T cells measured by flow cytometry. Total diversity estimates from one million sequenced T cells were considered lower bounds and underestimates. Because the CMV infection status of the donors was unknown, age-related changes in expanded clonotypes may potentially have been confounded. Since profiling was done on bulk unsorted PBMCs, naive and antigen-experienced compartments could not be conclusively compared. As age increased, observed TCR beta diversity per million T cells dropped in a roughly linear way, and a significant reduction was already evident by age around 41. Compared with the aged group, the long-lived group had more naive CD4+ T cells, fewer expanded clones and increased TCR diversity, suggesting age selection.

Donors were about 36 systemically healthy Caucasian individuals from Russia aged 6 to 90 years. Each donor gave 8 to 10 milliliters of peripheral blood, drawn into EDTA-treated Vacutainer tubes. Ficoll-Paque density-gradient centrifugation was used to isolate PBMCs, with at least 6 million per sample. Total RNA was extracted from PBMCs with Trizol reagent, with at least 5.5 micrograms obtained per sample. The percentages of naive CD45RAhigh/CD27high T cells were determined by flow cytometry on a PBMC aliquot from every donor. The CDR3 measures 15 amino acids from cysteine to phenylalanine. Only the CDR3 DNA stays, 45 bases, in frame from base 1. V has 6 bases trimmed and J has 8 bases trimmed; junction bases matching no gene number 10. Preparation of the library involved 5' RACE. Sequenced on an Illumina HiSeq 2500. The second PCR ran for roughly 7 to 11 cycles and used a J-beta primer mix along with a sample-barcoded 5' primer. A template-switch 5' adaptor carrying 12 random nucleotides introduced a unique molecular identifier onto each TCR beta cDNA molecule. Each sample yielded at least 2.5 million CDR3-containing paired-end reads. All of the RNA was converted into first-strand cDNA using the Mint cDNA synthesis kit, with a TRBC-specific oligonucleotide serving as the primer. Following uracil-DNA glycosylase treatment, all cDNA underwent a first 18-cycle PCR with the universal primers M1SS and BC2_uni_R. Under the source paper's analysis protocol: Normalization of each sample was performed by random selection of 1 million high-quality reads, each carrying a distinct molecular identifier. Instead of being binned into consensus sequences, reads with shared molecular identifiers were discarded. MiTCR, with a Q25 quality threshold and the strictest error-elimination algorithm, was used for CDR3 identification, clonotype clustering and error correction. A nonparametric unseen species model with Euler transformation was used to estimate lower-bound total TCR beta diversity. TCRdb trimmed public reads at Q25 via fastp, called clones via MiXCR and kept in-frame beta chains. Rows matching on CDR3 protein sequence are summarized as one entry with the most common DNA and genes. The V and J calls were determined by TCRdb, not by the authors. The sample table records some 800,000 distinct CDR3 sequences; about 42% of these occur just once. Together, the top ten hold roughly a fifth of the sample.

The sample holds a few counts of this clonotype. It has no known antigen specificity. Per-base qualities were not stored, and no clone one base away is much larger. The receptor chain draws on TRBV12-3 or TRBV12-4 and TRBJ1-2, with 12 bases in between that match TRBD1. The sequenced sample was blood. The sequence came from a man between 60 and 75 years old in good health. The CDR3 region has the sequence CASRTSGTGGGGYTF. The DNA is TGTGCCAGCAGGACCTCTGGGACAGGGGGCGGAGGCTACACCTTC.